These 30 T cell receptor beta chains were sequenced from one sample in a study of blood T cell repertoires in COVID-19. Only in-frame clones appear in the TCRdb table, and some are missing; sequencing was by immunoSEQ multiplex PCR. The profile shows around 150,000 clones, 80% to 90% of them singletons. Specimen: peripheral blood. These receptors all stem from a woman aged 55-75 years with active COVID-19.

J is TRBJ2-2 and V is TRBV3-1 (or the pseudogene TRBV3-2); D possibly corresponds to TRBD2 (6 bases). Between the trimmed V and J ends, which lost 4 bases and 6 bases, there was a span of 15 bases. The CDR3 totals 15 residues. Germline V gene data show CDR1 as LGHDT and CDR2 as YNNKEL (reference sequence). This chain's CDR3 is CASSPRRRVPGELFF. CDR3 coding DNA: TGTGCCAGCAGCCCCCGAAGGAGGGTTCCCGGGGAGCTGTTTTTT.

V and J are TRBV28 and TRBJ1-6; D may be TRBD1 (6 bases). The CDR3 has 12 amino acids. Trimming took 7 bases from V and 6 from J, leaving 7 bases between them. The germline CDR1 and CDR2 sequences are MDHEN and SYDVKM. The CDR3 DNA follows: TGTGCCAGCATGGACAGTAATTCACCCCTCCACTTT. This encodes CASMDSNSPLHF. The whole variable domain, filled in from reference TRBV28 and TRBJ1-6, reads DVKVTQSSRYLVKRTGEKVFLECVQDMDHENMFWYRQDPGLGLRLIYFSYDVKMKEKGDIPEGYSVSREKKERFSLILESASTNQTSMYLCASMDSNSPLHFGNGTRLTVT.

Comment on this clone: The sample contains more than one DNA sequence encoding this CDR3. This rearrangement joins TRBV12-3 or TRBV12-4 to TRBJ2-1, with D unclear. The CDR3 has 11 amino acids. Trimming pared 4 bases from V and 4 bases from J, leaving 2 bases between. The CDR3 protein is CASSSYNEQFF. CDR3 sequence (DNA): TGTGCCAGCAGTTCGTACAATGAGCAGTTCTTC.

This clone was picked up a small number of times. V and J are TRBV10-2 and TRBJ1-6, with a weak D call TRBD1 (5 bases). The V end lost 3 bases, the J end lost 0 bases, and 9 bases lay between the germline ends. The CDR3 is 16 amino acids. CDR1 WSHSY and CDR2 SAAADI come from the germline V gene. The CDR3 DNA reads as TGCGCCAGCAGTGAAATGGGGGGCTCCTATAATTCACCCCTCCACTTT. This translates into CASSEMGGSYNSPLHF.

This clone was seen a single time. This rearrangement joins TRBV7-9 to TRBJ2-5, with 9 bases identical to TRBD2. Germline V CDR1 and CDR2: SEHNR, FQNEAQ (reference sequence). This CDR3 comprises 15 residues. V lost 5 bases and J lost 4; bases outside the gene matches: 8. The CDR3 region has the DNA TGTGCCAGCAGCGGGGGGGTACTAGCGGGAGAGACCCAGTACTTC. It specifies CASSGGVLAGETQYF.

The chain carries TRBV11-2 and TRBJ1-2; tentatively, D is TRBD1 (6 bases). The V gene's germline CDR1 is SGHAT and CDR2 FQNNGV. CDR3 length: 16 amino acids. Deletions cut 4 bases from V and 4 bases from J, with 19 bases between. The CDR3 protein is CASSSLGGRDTYGYTF. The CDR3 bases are TGTGCCAGCAGCTCACTTGGAGGCCGGGACACCTATGGCTACACCTTC.

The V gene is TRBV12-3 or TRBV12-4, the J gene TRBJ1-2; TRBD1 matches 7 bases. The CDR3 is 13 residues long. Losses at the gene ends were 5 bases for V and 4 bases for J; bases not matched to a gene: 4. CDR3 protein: CASSPGTVYGYTF. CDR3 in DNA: TGTGCCAGCAGTCCCGGGACAGTCTATGGCTACACCTTC.

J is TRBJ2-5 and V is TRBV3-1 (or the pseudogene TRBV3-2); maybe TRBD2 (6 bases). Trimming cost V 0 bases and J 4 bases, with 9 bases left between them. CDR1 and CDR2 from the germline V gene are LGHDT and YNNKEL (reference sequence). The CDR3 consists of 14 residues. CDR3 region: CASSQDRRAETQYF. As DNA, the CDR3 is TGTGCCAGCAGCCAAGATCGGAGGGCAGAGACCCAGTACTTC.

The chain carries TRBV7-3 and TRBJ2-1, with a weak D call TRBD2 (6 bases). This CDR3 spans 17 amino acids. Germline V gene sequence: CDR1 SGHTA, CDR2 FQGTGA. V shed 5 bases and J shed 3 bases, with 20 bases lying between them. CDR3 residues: CASSRTGRSDYYNEQFF. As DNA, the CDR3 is TGTGCCAGCAGCCGAACCGGGCGCTCGGACTACTACAATGAGCAGTTCTTC. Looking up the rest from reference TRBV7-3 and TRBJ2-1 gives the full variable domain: GAGVSQTPSNKVTEKGKYVELRCDPISGHTALYWYRQSLGQGPEFLIYFQGTGAADDSGLPNDRFFAVRPEGSVSTLKIQRTERGDSAVYLCASSRTGRSDYYNEQFFGPGTRLTVL.

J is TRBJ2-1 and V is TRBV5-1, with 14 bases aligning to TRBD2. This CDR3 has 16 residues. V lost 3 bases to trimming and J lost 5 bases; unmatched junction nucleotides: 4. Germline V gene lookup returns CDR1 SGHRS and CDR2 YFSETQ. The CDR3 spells CASSSGLAGVDNEQFF. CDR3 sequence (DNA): TGCGCCAGCAGCTCGGGACTAGCGGGAGTTGACAATGAGCAGTTCTTC.

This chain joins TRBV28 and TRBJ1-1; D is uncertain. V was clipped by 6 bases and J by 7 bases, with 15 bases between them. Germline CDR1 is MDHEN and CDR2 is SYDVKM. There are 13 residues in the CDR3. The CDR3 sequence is CASSRTPGIEAFF. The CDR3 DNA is TGTGCCAGCAGCAGAACACCAGGTATTGAAGCTTTCTTT.

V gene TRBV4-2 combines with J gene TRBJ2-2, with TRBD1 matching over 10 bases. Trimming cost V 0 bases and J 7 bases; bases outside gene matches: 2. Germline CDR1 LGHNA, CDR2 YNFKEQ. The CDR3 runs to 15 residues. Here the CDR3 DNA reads TGTGCCAGCAGCCAAGAGACAGGGGGCATCGGGGAGCTGTTTTTT. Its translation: CASSQETGGIGELFF.

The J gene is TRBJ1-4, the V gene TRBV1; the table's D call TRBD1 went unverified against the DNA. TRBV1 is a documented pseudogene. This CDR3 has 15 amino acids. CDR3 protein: CTSSAYRGDNEKLFF. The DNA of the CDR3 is TGCACCAGCAGCGCATACAGGGGGGATAATGAAAAACTGTTTTTT.

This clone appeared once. The CDR3 sequence: CASSLNTGLYGYTF. In nucleotides, the CDR3 is TGTGCCAGCAGCTTAAACACAGGGTTATATGGCTACACCTTC. V gene TRBV7-2 combines with J gene TRBJ1-2, with D tentatively TRBD1 (6 bases). V gave up 2 bases and J gave up 5 bases, with 12 bases separating them. Germline V gene data show CDR1 as SGHTA and CDR2 as FQGNSA. This CDR3 has 14 amino acids.

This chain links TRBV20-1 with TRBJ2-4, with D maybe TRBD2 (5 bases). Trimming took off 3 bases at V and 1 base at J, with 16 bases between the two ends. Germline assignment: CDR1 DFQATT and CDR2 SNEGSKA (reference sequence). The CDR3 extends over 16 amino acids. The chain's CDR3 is CSASFLGRLAKNIQYF. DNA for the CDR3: TGCAGTGCTAGTTTTTTAGGGAGATTGGCCAAAAACATTCAGTACTTC.

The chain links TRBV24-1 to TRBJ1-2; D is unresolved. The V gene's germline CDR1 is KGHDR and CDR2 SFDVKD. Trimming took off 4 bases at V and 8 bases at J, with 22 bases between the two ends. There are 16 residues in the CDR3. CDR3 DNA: TGTGCCACCAGTGACCCTACGGGAAAGGAACCGGGAGGCTACACCTTC. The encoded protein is CATSDPTGKEPGGYTF.

In nucleotides, the CDR3 is TGTGCCAGCTCGGGGGGAGGCTATGGCTACACCTTC. Translation: CASSGGGYGYTF. The chain employs TRBV2 and TRBJ1-2, with D possibly matching TRBD1 (5 bases). CDR1 SNHLY and CDR2 FYNNEI come from the germline V gene. V shed 8 bases and J shed 4 bases, with 11 bases lying between them. The CDR3 extends over 12 amino acids.

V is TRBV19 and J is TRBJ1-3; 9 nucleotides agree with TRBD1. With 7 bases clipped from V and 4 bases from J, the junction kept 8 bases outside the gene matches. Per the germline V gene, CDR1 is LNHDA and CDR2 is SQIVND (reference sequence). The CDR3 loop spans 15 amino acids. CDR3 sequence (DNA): TGTGCCAGTACCTTCCGGACAGGGGACGGAAACACCATATATTTT. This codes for CASTFRTGDGNTIYF.

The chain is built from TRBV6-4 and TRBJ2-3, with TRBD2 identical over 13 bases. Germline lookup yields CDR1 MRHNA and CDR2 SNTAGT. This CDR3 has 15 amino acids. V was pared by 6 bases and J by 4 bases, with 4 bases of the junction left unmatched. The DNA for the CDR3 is TGTGCCAGCAGGGGACTAGCGGGAAGAGCAGATACGCAGTATTTT. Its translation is CASRGLAGRADTQYF.

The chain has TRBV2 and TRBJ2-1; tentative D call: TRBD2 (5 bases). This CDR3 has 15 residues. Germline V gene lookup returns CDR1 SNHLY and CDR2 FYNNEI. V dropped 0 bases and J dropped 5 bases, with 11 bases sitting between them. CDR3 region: CASSEARVGNNEQFF. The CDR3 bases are TGTGCCAGCAGTGAAGCGCGGGTGGGAAACAATGAGCAGTTCTTC.

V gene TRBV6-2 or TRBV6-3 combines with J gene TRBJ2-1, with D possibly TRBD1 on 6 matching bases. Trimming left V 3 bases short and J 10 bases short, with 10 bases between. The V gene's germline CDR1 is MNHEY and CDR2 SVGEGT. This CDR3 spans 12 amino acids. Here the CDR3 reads CASSYFGQEQFF. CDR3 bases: TGTGCCAGCAGTTATTTCGGACAGGAGCAGTTCTTC.

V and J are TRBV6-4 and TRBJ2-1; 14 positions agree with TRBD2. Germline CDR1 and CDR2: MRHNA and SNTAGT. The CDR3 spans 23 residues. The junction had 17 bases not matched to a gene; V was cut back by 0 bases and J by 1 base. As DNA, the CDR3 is TGTGCCAGCAGTGACTCGAATTTCTTGACTAGCGGGAGGGCCAGCGGGTCCTACAATGAGCAGTTCTTC. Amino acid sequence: CASSDSNFLTSGRASGSYNEQFF.

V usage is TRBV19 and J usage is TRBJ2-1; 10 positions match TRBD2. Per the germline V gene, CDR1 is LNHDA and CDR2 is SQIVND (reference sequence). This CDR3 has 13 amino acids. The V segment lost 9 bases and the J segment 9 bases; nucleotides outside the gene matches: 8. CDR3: CARTAGGPFEQFF. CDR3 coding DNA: TGTGCCAGAACAGCGGGAGGGCCGTTTGAGCAGTTCTTC.

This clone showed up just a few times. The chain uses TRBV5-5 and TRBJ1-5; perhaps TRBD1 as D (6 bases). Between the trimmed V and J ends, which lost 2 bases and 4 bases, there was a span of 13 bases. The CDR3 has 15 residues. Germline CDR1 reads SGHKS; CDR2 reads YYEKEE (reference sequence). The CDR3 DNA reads TGTGCCAGCAGCTTCAGCGACAGGACGAATCAGCCCCAGCATTTT. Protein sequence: CASSFSDRTNQPQHF.

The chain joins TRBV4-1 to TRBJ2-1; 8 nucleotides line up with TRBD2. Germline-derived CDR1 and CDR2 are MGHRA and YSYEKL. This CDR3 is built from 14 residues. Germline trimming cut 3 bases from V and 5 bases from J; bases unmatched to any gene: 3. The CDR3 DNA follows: TGCGCCAGCAGCCACCCGGGACTAGACAATGAGCAGTTCTTC. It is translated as CASSHPGLDNEQFF.

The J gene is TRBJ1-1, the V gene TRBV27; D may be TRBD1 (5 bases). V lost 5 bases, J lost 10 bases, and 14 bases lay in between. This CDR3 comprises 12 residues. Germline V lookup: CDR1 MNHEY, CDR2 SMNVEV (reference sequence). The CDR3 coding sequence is TGTGCCAGCAGTGGCCAAGGGGAGGGAGCTTTCTTT. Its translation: CASSGQGEGAFF.

CDR3 loop: CASSLSDTQYF. The DNA for the CDR3 is TGTGCCAGCAGTTTAAGCGATACGCAGTATTTT. The chain couples TRBV12-3 or TRBV12-4 to TRBJ2-3, with no clear D. The CDR3 totals 11 residues. V was clipped by 2 bases and J by 6 bases, with 3 bases between them.

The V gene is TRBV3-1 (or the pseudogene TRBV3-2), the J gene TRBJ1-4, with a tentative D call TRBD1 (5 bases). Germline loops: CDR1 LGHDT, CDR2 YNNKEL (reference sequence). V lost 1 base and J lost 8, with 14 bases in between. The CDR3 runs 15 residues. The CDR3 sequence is CASSQGRRAGEKLFF. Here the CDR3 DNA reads TGTGCCAGCAGCCAAGGACGCAGGGCCGGGGAAAAACTGTTTTTT.

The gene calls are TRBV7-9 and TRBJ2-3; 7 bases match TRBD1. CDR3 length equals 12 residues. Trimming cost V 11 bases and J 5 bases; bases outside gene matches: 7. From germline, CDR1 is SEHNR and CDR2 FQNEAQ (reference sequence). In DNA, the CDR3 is TGTGCCGGAGAGACAGGGTTAGATACGCAGTATTTT. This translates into CAGETGLDTQYF.

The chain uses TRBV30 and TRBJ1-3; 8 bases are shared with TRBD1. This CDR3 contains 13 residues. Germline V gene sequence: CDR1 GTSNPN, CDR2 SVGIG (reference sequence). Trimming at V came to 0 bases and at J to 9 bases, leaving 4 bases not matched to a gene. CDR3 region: CAWSVQGGGTIYF. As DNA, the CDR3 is TGTGCCTGGAGTGTACAGGGGGGAGGCACCATATATTTT.